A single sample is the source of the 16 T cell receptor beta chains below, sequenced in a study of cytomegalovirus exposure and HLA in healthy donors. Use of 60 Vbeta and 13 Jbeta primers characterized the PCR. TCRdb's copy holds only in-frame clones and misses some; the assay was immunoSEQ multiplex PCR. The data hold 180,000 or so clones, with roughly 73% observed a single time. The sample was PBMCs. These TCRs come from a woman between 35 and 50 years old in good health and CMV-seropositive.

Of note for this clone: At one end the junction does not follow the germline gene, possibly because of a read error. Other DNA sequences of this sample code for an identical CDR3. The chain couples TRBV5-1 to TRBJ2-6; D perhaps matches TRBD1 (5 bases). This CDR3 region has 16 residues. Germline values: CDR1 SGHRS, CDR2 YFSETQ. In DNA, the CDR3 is TGCGCCAGCAGCTTGGGACTGCTCTCTGGGGCCAACGTCCTGACCTTC. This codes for CASSLGLLSGANVLTF. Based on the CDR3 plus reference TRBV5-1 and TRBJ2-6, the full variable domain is KAGVTQTPRYLIKTRGQQVTLSCSPISGHRSVSWYQQTPGQGLQFLFEYFSETQRNKGNFPGRFSGRQFSNSRSEMNVSTLELGDSALYLCASSLGLLSGANVLTFGAGSRLTVL.

The CDR3 bases are TGTGCCACCAGCCTCCGGGACAACTCCTACGAGCAGTACTTC. Residues: CATSLRDNSYEQYF. The rearrangement links TRBV27 to TRBJ2-7; D is possibly TRBD1 (6 bases). The CDR3 spans 14 residues. Germline CDR1 MNHEY, CDR2 SMNVEV (reference sequence). V lost 10 bases, J lost 0 bases, and 16 bases lay in between.

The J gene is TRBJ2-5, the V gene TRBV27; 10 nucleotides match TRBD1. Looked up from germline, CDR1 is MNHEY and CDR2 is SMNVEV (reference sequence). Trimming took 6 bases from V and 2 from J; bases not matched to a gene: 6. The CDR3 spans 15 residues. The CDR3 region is CASRLRTGGQETQYF. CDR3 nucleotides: TGTGCCAGCAGACTTCGGACAGGGGGTCAAGAGACCCAGTACTTC.

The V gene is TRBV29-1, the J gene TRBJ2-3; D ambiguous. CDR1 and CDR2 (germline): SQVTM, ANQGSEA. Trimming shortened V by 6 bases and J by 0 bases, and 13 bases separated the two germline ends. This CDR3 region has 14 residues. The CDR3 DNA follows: TGCAGCGTCGATACACATCCAAGCACAGATACGCAGTATTTT. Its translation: CSVDTHPSTDTQYF.

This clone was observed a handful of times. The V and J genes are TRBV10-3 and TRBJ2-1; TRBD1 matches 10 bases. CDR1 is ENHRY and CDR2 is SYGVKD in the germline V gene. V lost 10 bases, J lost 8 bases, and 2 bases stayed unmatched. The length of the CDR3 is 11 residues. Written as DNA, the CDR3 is TGTGCCACGACAGGGGGCGATGAGCAGTTCTTC. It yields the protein CATTGGDEQFF.

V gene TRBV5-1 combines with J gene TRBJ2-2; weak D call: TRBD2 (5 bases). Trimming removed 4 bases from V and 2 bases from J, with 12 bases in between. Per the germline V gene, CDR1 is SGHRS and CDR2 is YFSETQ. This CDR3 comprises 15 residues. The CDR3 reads CASSLRGSNTGELFF. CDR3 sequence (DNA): TGCGCCAGCAGCCTCCGGGGATCAAACACCGGGGAGCTGTTTTTT.

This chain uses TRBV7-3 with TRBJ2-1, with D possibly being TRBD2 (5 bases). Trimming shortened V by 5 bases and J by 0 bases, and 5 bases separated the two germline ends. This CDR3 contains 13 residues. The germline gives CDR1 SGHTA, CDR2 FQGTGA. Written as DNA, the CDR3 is TGTGCCAGCAGCAGCGGCTCCTACAATGAGCAGTTCTTC. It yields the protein CASSSGSYNEQFF.

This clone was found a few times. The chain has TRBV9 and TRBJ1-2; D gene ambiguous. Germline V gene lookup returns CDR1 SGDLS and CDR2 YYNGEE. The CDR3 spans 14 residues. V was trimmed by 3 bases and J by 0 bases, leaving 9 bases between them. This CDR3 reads CASSASMANYGYTF. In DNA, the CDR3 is TGTGCCAGCAGCGCTTCTATGGCTAACTATGGCTACACCTTC. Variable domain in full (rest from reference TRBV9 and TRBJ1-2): DSGVTQTPKHLITATGQRVTLRCSPRSGDLSVYWYQQSLDQGLQFLIQYYNGEERAKGNILERFSAQQFPDLHSELNLSSLELGDSALYFCASSASMANYGYTFGSGTRLTVV.

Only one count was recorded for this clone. CDR3 DNA sequence: TGTGCCTGGTCATCAGGCCGGAACACTGAAGCTTTCTTT. It is translated as CAWSSGRNTEAFF. This rearrangement joins TRBV30 to TRBJ1-1; unclear D gene. CDR1 and CDR2 (germline): GTSNPN, SVGIG (reference sequence). The CDR3 contains 13 residues. Between the trimmed V and J ends, which lost 5 bases and 1 base, there was a span of 11 bases.

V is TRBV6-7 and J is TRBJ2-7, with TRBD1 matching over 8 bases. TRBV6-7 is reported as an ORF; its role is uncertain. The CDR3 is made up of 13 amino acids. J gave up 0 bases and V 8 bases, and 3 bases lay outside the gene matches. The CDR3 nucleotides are TGTGCCAGCCGGGACAGGAGCTCCTACGAGCAGTACTTC. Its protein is CASRDRSSYEQYF.

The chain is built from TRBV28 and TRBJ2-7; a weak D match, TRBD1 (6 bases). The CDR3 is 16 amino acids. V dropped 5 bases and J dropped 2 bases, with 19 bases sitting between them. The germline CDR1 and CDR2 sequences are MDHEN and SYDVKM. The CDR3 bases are TGTGCCAGCAGTCTTAACAGGGACGTGAGCCCCTACGAGCAGTACTTC. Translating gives CASSLNRDVSPYEQYF.

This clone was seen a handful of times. CDR3: CASTGTGGTQRSPLHF. As DNA, the CDR3 is TGTGCCAGTACCGGGACAGGAGGTACCCAACGTTCACCCCTCCACTTT. The V call is TRBV19, the J call TRBJ1-6, with TRBD1 identical over 8 bases. The length of the CDR3 is 16 residues. With 7 bases clipped from V and 9 bases from J, the junction kept 14 bases outside the gene matches. Germline V gene sequence: CDR1 LNHDA, CDR2 SQIVND (reference sequence).

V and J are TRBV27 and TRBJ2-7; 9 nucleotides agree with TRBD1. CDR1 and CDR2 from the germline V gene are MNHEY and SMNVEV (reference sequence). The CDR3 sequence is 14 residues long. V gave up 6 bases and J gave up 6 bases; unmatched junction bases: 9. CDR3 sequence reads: CASSLQGQGLEQYF. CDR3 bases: TGTGCCAGCAGCCTCCAGGGACAGGGCCTCGAGCAGTACTTC.

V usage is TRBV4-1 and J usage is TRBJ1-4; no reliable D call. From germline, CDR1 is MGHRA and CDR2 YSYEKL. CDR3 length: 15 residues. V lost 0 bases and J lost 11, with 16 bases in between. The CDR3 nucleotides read TGCGCCAGCAGCCAAGATAAAGTGGAGGGTAGGAAACTGTTTTTT. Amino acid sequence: CASSQDKVEGRKLFF.

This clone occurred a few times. In nucleotides, the CDR3 is TGCGCCAGCAGTGAGTCAGTATCGGCAGGGGAAAAACTGTTTTTT. Translating it yields CASSESVSAGEKLFF. The V call is TRBV10-1, the J call TRBJ1-4; a weak D match, TRBD1 (5 bases). Per germline, CDR1 WNHNN and CDR2 SYGVQD (reference sequence). CDR3 length: 15 residues. Trimming stripped 0 bases from V and 8 bases from J, with 13 bases between.

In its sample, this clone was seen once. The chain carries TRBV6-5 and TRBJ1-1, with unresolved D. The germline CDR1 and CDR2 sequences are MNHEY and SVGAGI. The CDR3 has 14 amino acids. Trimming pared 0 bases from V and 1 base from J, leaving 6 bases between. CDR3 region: CASSYSRGNTEAFF. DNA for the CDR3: TGTGCCAGCAGTTACTCCCGGGGGAACACTGAAGCTTTCTTT.